This TCR beta chain was sequenced during a study of shared clonotypes between healthy human individuals. On this clone itself: Its target is not known.

Study outcomes and limitations: There were few donors, and this limited the genetic and exposure-history diversity represented. Some naive CD4 clonotypes, around 5%, turned up in common across several donors. An anticipated effect of sequencing depth on clonotype sharing among donors was recognized.

The naive CD8 population came from CD45RO-negative cells selected for CCR7, without terminally differentiated effector memory CD45RA+ cells. The CDR3 is 14 residues long. The V end was cut by 4 bases, the J end by 0 bases, with 7 bases between. The V gene's germline CDR1 is MDHEN and CDR2 SYDVKM. Measured with immunoSEQ multiplex PCR; TCRdb has only the in-frame clones, and not every one. The sample lists around 1,900,000 clones, around 93% seen once, with around 1.7% in the top ten. Sequenced material: naive CD8+ T cells from PBMCs. The source of this sequence is a man between 18 and 35 years old in good health. Some clones in this sample may be carry-over from other donors' samples. The chain carries TRBV28 and TRBJ1-3; the D is unclear. CDR3 in amino acids: CASSSWISGNTIYF. The DNA of the CDR3 is TGTGCCAGCAGTTCCTGGATCTCTGGAAACACCATATATTTT.